This T cell receptor beta chain was captured by sequencing in a study of T cell changes during pregnancy in multiple sclerosis. This CDR3 has 14 amino acids. The V and J ends lost 4 bases and 2 bases, in that order; junction bases with no gene match: 5. Germline V gene sequence: CDR1 SGHRS, CDR2 YFSETQ. Sequenced by immunoSEQ multiplex PCR; TCRdb stores in-frame clones only, minus some. The sample carries over 90,000 clones, about nine tenths recorded once. Sequenced here: peripheral blood, sampled in the second trimester of pregnancy. This TCR was recovered from a female donor in good health, enrolled as a control in a pregnancy study. This chain uses TRBV5-1 with TRBJ1-2; 7 bases are shared with TRBD1. CDR3 amino acids: CASSPRDRNYGYTF. The DNA for the CDR3 is TGCGCCAGCAGCCCCCGGGACAGAAACTATGGCTACACCTTC.